The clone carrying this T cell receptor (beta chain) was seen more than once but under ten times. The data were obtained in a study of regulatory T cells in long-lasting Graves disease. For TCR beta, libraries came from iRepertoire HTBI primers and Arm-PCR of CDR3 regions. TCRdb re-called the multiplex PCR reads with MiXCR, one entry per CDR3 protein. The data show a few hundred thousand distinct CDR3 sequences, around 15% seen once. The time point denotes: newly diagnosed GD, antithyroid drugs for less than 3 months. Generation of the TCR library employed RNA extracted from PBMCs. The CDR3 is 16 residues long. Trimming left V 2 bases short and J 1 base short, with 14 bases between. CDR1 MNHEY and CDR2 SVGAGI come from the germline V gene. This sample also appeared in a second study, on T cells in Graves' hyperthyroidism and ophthalmopathy. Per that study: Researchers defined stable Graves' hyperthyroidism as no ophthalmopathy progression within 18 months. When the TCR CDR3 underwent first-round RT-PCR, the HTBI primer set was used.

Specimen: peripheral blood mononuclear cells (PBMCs), collected at new diagnosis, from a patient treated with antithyroid drugs. The receptor was derived from a woman in her forties or fifties with Graves disease. The chain couples TRBV6-5 to TRBJ2-5; D uncertain. The CDR3 DNA reads TGTGCCAGCAGTTACCCCACCATTCGAGCCCAAGAGACCCAGTACTTC. This translates into CASSYPTIRAQETQYF.